The 26 T cell receptor beta chains given below trace back to one sample, sequenced in a study of CD8 T cells in Susac syndrome. Random-hexamer reverse transcription was applied to roughly 0.5 to 1 ug RNA. TCRdb reprocessed the immunoSEQ multiplex PCR reads with MiXCR, giving one entry per CDR3 protein. The sample shows 150,000 to 200,000 distinct CDR3 sequences, around 94% of them seen only once. The specimen was CD4+ T cells from PBMCs. The source of these receptors is a human donor with multiple sclerosis.

The rearrangement joins TRBV5-1 to TRBJ1-2; weak D call: TRBD1 (6 bases). The CDR3 runs 13 residues. Trimming cost V 1 base and J 6 bases, with 10 bases left between them. CDR1 and CDR2 (germline): SGHRS, YFSETQ. The CDR3, as DNA: TGCGCCAGCAGCTTGATCCCAGGGGATGGCTACACCTTC. Residues: CASSLIPGDGYTF.

The gene calls are TRBV5-1 and TRBJ2-7; 8 bases match TRBD2. The J segment lost 4 bases and the V segment lost 2 bases, leaving 5 bases of the junction unmatched. The length of the CDR3 is 14 residues. CDR1 is SGHRS, CDR2 YFSETQ, per germline. The CDR3 DNA reads TGCGCCAGCAGCTTAGCTAGCGGGCCTTACGAGCAGTACTTC. Amino acid sequence: CASSLASGPYEQYF. The full variable domain, with the rest looked up from reference TRBV5-1 and TRBJ2-7, is KAGVTQTPRYLIKTRGQQVTLSCSPISGHRSVSWYQQTPGQGLQFLFEYFSETQRNKGNFPGRFSGRQFSNSRSEMNVSTLELGDSALYLCASSLASGPYEQYFGPGTRLTVT.

The chain combines TRBV29-1 with TRBJ1-3, with D unresolved. The CDR3 totals 14 residues. Germline V gene lookup returns CDR1 SQVTM and CDR2 ANQGSEA. Trimming took 1 base from V and 0 from J, leaving 7 bases between them. The CDR3 loop is CSVEVALSGNTIYF. CDR3 sequence (DNA): TGCAGCGTTGAAGTGGCCCTCTCTGGAAACACCATATATTTT. Based on the CDR3 plus reference TRBV29-1 and TRBJ1-3, the full variable domain is SAVISQKPSRDICQRGTSLTIQCQVDSQVTMMFWYRQQPGQSLTLIATANQGSEATYESGFVIDKFPISRPNLTFSTLTVSNMSPEDSSIYLCSVEVALSGNTIYFGEGSWLTVV.

The chain couples TRBV27 to TRBJ2-2, with D unresolved. The germline CDR1 and CDR2 sequences are MNHEY and SMNVEV (reference sequence). This CDR3 is 12 amino acids long. The V gene lost 6 bases and the J gene lost 7 bases, with 9 bases spanning the gap. The CDR3: CASSPFRGELFF. CDR3 sequence (DNA): TGTGCCAGCAGCCCTTTTCGCGGGGAGCTGTTTTTT.

This chain uses TRBV24-1 with TRBJ2-2; the D is unclear. Germline loops: CDR1 KGHDR, CDR2 SFDVKD. V was clipped by 5 bases and J by 0 bases, with 6 bases between them. This CDR3 has 14 residues. The CDR3 sequence is CATSGPANTGELFF. CDR3 sequence (DNA): TGTGCCACCAGTGGGCCAGCGAACACCGGGGAGCTGTTTTTT.

The CDR3 sequence is CASSVVTNYGYTF. Here the CDR3 DNA reads TGTGCCAGCAGTGTGGTTACTAACTATGGCTACACCTTC. The chain employs TRBV6-4 and TRBJ1-2; D not resolved. The CDR3 sequence is 13 residues long. Germline loops: CDR1 MRHNA, CDR2 SNTAGT. The V end was cut by 4 bases, the J end by 0 bases, with 6 bases between.

This clonotype was seen just once. The V gene is TRBV27, the J gene TRBJ2-7; D is possibly TRBD1 (6 bases). CDR3 size: 14 residues. Germline-derived CDR1 and CDR2 are MNHEY and SMNVEV (reference sequence). V was clipped by 4 bases and J by 0 bases, with 10 bases between them. The CDR3: CASSSHRDSYEQYF. CDR3 coding DNA: TGTGCCAGCAGTTCCCACAGGGACTCCTACGAGCAGTACTTC.

The chain uses TRBV27 and TRBJ1-1; D is uncertain. The CDR3 covers 15 residues. CDR1 is MNHEY and CDR2 is SMNVEV in the germline V gene (reference sequence). V was shortened by 5 bases and J by 5 bases, with 18 bases between the two germline ends. CDR3 protein: CASSPPRTGKTEAFF. CDR3 DNA sequence: TGTGCCAGCAGTCCCCCCAGGACGGGAAAAACTGAAGCTTTCTTT.

The chain links TRBV20-1 to TRBJ2-4, with TRBD1 matching 10 bases. Germline-derived CDR1 and CDR2 are DFQATT and SNEGSKA (reference sequence). With V trimmed by 3 bases and J by 1 base, 3 bases remained unmatched. CDR3 size: 15 residues. DNA of the CDR3: TGCAGTGCTAGGGCGGACAGGGGGGCCAAAAACATTCAGTACTTC. Its translation is CSARADRGAKNIQYF.

This chain connects TRBV7-9 to TRBJ1-4; D not certain. The germline V gene has CDR1 SEHNR and CDR2 FQNEAQ (reference sequence). The CDR3 has 16 amino acids. The ends were cut back, 4 bases at V and 8 bases at J, with 20 bases in the middle. The CDR3 DNA sequence: TGTGCCAGCAGCTCTAGGACCGAGTGGGATGCCGAAAAACTGTTTTTT. Residues: CASSSRTEWDAEKLFF.

The V and J genes are TRBV6-5 and TRBJ2-7; 8 bases agree with TRBD1. The V and J ends lost 0 bases and 5 bases, in that order; junction bases with no gene match: 9. This CDR3 is 16 amino acids long. The V gene's germline CDR1 is MNHEY and CDR2 SVGAGI. CDR3 protein: CASSYSEGTGRNEQYF. CDR3 DNA: TGTGCCAGCAGTTACTCTGAGGGGACAGGACGGAACGAGCAGTACTTC.

The chain links TRBV24-1 to TRBJ1-5, with a tentative D call TRBD1 (5 bases). The V gene's germline CDR1 is KGHDR and CDR2 SFDVKD. The CDR3 loop spans 16 amino acids. V was clipped by 3 bases and J by 0 bases, with 11 bases between them. The CDR3 spells CATSDPSRDSNQPQHF. DNA for the CDR3: TGTGCCACCAGTGATCCTTCCAGGGATAGCAATCAGCCCCAGCATTTT.

The chain carries TRBV12-3 or TRBV12-4 and TRBJ2-3; 7 bases are shared with TRBD1. With 6 bases clipped from V and 10 bases from J, the junction kept 7 bases outside the gene matches. The CDR3 spans 12 residues. The CDR3 sequence: CASRTGSGAQYF. The CDR3 nucleotides read TGTGCCAGCAGGACAGGGTCGGGTGCGCAGTATTTT.

V and J are TRBV30 and TRBJ1-2; a weak D match, TRBD1 (5 bases). This CDR3 region has 15 residues. The germline CDR1 and CDR2 sequences are GTSNPN and SVGIG (reference sequence). Between the trimmed V and J ends, which lost 5 bases and 3 bases, there was a span of 19 bases. The CDR3 sequence is CAWSPLGGEDYGYTF. DNA of the CDR3: TGTGCCTGGTCCCCCCTGGGGGGTGAAGACTATGGCTACACCTTC.

The chain has TRBV3-1 and TRBJ2-1; the match to TRBD2 covers 10 bases. The CDR3 sequence is 15 residues long. With 3 bases clipped from V and 4 bases from J, the junction kept 3 bases outside the gene matches. The germline gives CDR1 LGHDT, CDR2 YNNKEL (reference sequence). The CDR3 loop reads CASSHVLAGYNEQFF. In nucleotides, the CDR3 is TGTGCCAGCAGCCACGTACTAGCGGGGTACAATGAGCAGTTCTTC.

This chain links TRBV6-5 with TRBJ1-4, with D possibly TRBD1 on 5 matching bases. CDR1 and CDR2 (germline): MNHEY, SVGAGI. Trimming pared 1 base from V and 0 bases from J, leaving 15 bases between. The CDR3 totals 18 residues. The CDR3 region has the DNA TGTGCCAGCAGTTACTGGGGGATGAGGGAATCAACTAATGAAAAACTGTTTTTT. Translation: CASSYWGMRESTNEKLFF.

The DNA of the CDR3 is TGTGCCAGCAGCCAAGACACTAGCGGGAGGGCGGAGCAGTTCTTC. It encodes CASSQDTSGRAEQFF. The chain links TRBV3-1 to TRBJ2-1, with 13 bases matching TRBD2. Germline values: CDR1 LGHDT, CDR2 YNNKEL (reference sequence). Unmatched junction bases numbered 3, after V lost 0 bases and J lost 10 bases. This CDR3 has 15 amino acids.

This clonotype was seen just once. The chain has TRBV24-1 and TRBJ2-2; TRBD2 matches at 11 bases. Germline loops: CDR1 KGHDR, CDR2 SFDVKD. The CDR3 totals 17 residues. The V segment lost 3 bases and the J segment 5 bases; nucleotides outside the gene matches: 7. CDR3 in amino acids: CATSDPGTSGGTGELFF. Here the CDR3 DNA reads TGTGCCACCAGTGATCCCGGGACTAGCGGAGGTACCGGGGAGCTGTTTTTT.

V usage is TRBV13 and J usage is TRBJ2-5, with 13 bases matching TRBD2. Germline V lookup: CDR1 PRHDT, CDR2 FYEKMQ (reference sequence). This CDR3 has 18 amino acids. V gave up 2 bases and J gave up 2 bases; unmatched junction bases: 8. CDR3 in amino acids: CASSLTRWTSGRQETQYF. In nucleotides, the CDR3 is TGTGCCAGCAGCTTAACCCGTTGGACTAGCGGGAGACAAGAGACCCAGTACTTC.

V and J are TRBV4-3 and TRBJ2-7; 10 nucleotides line up with TRBD1. This CDR3 contains 16 residues. Germline-derived CDR1 and CDR2 are LGHNA and YSLEER. Trimming removed 0 bases from V and 5 bases from J; junction bases left unmatched: 7. Here the CDR3 reads CASSQDLGQGSDEQYF. CDR3 coding DNA: TGCGCCAGCAGCCAAGATTTGGGACAGGGGTCCGACGAGCAGTACTTC.

The rearrangement joins TRBV28 to TRBJ1-1, with unresolved D. The length of the CDR3 is 14 residues. V lost 1 base and J 0 bases, leaving 6 bases between the germline ends. Germline V gives CDR1 MDHEN, CDR2 SYDVKM. CDR3 in DNA: TGTGCCAGCAGTTTATCGGGAATGAACACTGAAGCTTTCTTT. Translating gives CASSLSGMNTEAFF.

V gene TRBV10-3 combines with J gene TRBJ2-5; 8 bases fit TRBD2. The CDR3 consists of 12 residues. The V gene end was trimmed by 8 bases and the J gene end by 4 bases; junction bases not matched to a gene: 3. Germline V gene sequence: CDR1 ENHRY, CDR2 SYGVKD. CDR3 sequence: CAIGAGGETQYF. The CDR3 DNA reads TGTGCCATCGGGGCGGGAGGAGAGACCCAGTACTTC.

This chain joins TRBV12-3 or TRBV12-4 and TRBJ2-5; 11 positions agree with TRBD2. Trimming took 7 bases from V and 4 from J; bases not matched to a gene: 17. The CDR3 extends over 18 amino acids. CDR3: CASNSRSGRAEGTETQYF. In nucleotides, the CDR3 is TGTGCCAGCAATTCCCGTAGCGGGAGGGCCGAGGGAACAGAGACCCAGTACTTC.

The chain employs TRBV6-5 and TRBJ2-4, with 10 bases fitting TRBD1. V dropped 0 bases and J dropped 8; count of bases not matched to a gene: 4. The CDR3 loop spans 15 amino acids. In germline, CDR1 is MNHEY, CDR2 SVGAGI. The CDR3 here is CASSYSGQGLDIQYF. The CDR3 bases are TGTGCCAGCAGTTACTCGGGACAGGGGTTGGACATTCAGTACTTC.

V and J are TRBV11-2 and TRBJ2-3, with D perhaps matching TRBD1 (5 bases). This CDR3 region has 13 residues. V was pared by 8 bases and J by 3 bases, with 12 bases between. Per the germline V gene, CDR1 is SGHAT and CDR2 is FQNNGV. In DNA, the CDR3 is TGTGCCAGCTTGCAGGGTTTTACAGATACGCAGTATTTT. Amino acid sequence: CASLQGFTDTQYF.

The chain couples TRBV18 to TRBJ2-2; D is ambiguous. Trimming left V 4 bases short and J 6 bases short, with 6 bases between. This CDR3 spans 12 amino acids. The germline V gene encodes CDR1 KGHSH and CDR2 LQKENI. Written as DNA, the CDR3 is TGTGCCAGCTCACGAGACTCCGGGGAGCTGTTTTTT. This codes for CASSRDSGELFF.